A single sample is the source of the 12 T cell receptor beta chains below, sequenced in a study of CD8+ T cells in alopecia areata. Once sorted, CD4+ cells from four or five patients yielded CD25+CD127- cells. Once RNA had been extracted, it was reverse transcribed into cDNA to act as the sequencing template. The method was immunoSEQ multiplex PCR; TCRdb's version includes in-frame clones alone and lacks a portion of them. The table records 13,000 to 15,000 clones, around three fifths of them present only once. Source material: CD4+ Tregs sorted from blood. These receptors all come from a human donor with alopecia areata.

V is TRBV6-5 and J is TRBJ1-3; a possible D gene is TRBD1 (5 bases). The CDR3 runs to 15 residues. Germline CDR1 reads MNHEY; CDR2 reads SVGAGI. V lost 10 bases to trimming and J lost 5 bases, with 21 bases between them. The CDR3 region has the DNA TGTGCCACCCAGAGCCGGGGACTGTCCAGAAACACCATATATTTT. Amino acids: CATQSRGLSRNTIYF.

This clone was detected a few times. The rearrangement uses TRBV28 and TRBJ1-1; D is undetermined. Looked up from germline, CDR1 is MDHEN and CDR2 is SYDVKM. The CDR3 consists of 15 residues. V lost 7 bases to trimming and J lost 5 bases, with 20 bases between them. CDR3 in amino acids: CASNTKARWWTEAFF. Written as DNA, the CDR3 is TGTGCCAGCAACACCAAGGCAAGATGGTGGACTGAAGCTTTCTTT.

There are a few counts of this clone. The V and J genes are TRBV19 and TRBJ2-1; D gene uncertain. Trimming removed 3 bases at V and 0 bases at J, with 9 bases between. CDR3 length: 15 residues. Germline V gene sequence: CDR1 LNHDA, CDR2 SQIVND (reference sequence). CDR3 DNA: TGTGCCAGTAGTATTGTGGGATACTCCTACAATGAGCAGTTCTTC. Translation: CASSIVGYSYNEQFF.

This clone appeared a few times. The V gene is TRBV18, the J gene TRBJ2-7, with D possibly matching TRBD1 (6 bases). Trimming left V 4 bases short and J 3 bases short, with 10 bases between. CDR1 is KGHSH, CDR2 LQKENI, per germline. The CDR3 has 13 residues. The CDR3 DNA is TGTGCCAGCTCACAACGCAGGGGCTACGAGCAGTACTTC. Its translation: CASSQRRGYEQYF.

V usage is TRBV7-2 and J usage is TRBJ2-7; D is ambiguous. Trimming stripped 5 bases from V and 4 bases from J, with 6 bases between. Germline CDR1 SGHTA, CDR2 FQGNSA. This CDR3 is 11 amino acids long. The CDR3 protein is CASSASYEQYF. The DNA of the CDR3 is TGTGCCAGCAGCGCCTCTTACGAGCAGTACTTC.

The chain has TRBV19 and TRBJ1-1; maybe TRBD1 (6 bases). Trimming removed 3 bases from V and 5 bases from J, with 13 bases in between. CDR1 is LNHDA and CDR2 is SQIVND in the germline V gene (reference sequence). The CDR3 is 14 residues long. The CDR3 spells CASSMSGDGTEAFF. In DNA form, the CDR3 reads TGTGCCAGTAGTATGTCAGGGGATGGTACTGAAGCTTTCTTT.

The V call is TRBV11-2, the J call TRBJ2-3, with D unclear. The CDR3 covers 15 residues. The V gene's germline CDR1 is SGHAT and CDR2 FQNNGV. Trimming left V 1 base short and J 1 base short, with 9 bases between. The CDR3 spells CASSLGGGGTDTQYF. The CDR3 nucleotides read TGTGCCAGCAGCTTAGGCGGTGGAGGCACAGATACGCAGTATTTT.

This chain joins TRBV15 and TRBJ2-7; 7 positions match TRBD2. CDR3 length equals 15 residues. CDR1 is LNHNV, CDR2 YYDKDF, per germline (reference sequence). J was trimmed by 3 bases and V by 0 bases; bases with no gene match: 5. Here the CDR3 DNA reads TGTGCCACCAGCAGAGATTGGCGGGAGAACTACGAGCAGTACTTC. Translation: CATSRDWRENYEQYF.

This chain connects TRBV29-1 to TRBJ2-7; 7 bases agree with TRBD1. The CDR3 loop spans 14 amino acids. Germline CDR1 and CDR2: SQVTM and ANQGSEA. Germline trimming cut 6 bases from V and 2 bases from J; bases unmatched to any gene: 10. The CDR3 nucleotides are TGCAGCGTCGTAACCGGGACAGCAGCCTACGAGCAGTACTTC. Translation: CSVVTGTAAYEQYF.

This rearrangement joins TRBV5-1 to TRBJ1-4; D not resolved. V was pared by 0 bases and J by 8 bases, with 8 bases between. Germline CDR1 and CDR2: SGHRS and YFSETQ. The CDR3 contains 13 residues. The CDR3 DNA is TGCGCCAGCAGCTTGGCCGGGTTAGAAAAACTGTTTTTT. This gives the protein CASSLAGLEKLFF.

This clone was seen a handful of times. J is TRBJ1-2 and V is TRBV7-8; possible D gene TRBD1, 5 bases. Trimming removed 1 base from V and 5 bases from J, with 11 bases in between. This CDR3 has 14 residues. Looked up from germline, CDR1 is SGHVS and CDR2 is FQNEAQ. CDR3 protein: CASSLEGTLYGYTF. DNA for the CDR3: TGTGCCAGCAGCTTAGAAGGGACCCTATATGGCTACACCTTC.

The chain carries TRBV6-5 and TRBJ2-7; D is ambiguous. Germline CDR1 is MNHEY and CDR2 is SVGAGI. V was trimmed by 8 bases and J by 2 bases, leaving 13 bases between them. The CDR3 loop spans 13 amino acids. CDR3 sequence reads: CASVKDGTYEQYF. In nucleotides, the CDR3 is TGTGCCAGCGTTAAGGACGGCACCTACGAGCAGTACTTC.